The 28 T cell receptor beta chains in this list originate from one sample, sequenced in a study of T-cell reconstitution after alpha-beta-depleted transplantation in children. Preparing the TCRbeta library involved the use of unique molecular identifiers. Each CDR3 protein is one row after TCRdb ran MiXCR on the PCR reads. The repertoire holds about 690,000 distinct CDR3 sequences, 15% to 20% seen once, with approximately 1.1% in the top ten. Sequences were derived from PBMCs from the stem cell graft donor, sampled from the stem cell graft. These receptors were collected from a human donor who donated a stem cell graft to a child with acute myeloid leukemia.

This clonotype was observed many times. The chain combines TRBV29-1 with TRBJ1-1; TRBD1 might be the D (5 bases). Per germline, CDR1 SQVTM and CDR2 ANQGSEA. V lost 4 bases to trimming and J lost 10 bases, with 13 bases between them. This CDR3 is 11 amino acids long. CDR3 in DNA: TGCAGCGTTGTGGGGGGAATGGGAGCTTTCTTT. Translated: CSVVGGMGAFF.

The V gene is TRBV4-2, the J gene TRBJ2-2; 8 nucleotides line up with TRBD2. With V trimmed by 2 bases and J by 5 bases, 4 bases remained unmatched. Germline assignment: CDR1 LGHNA and CDR2 YNFKEQ. The CDR3 runs 15 residues. CDR3 amino acids: CASSQPGTRTGELFF. DNA of the CDR3: TGTGCCAGCAGCCAACCCGGGACTAGGACCGGGGAGCTGTTTTTT.

This clonotype has ten or more counts. V is TRBV6-1 and J is TRBJ2-7, with D perhaps given as TRBD1 or TRBD2 (5 bases each). CDR3 size: 14 residues. Deletions cut 7 bases from V and 0 bases from J, with 13 bases between. Germline CDR1 is MNHNS and CDR2 is SASEGT. The CDR3 sequence is CASTSGRSSYEQYF. The CDR3 coding sequence is TGTGCCAGCACCTCGGGACGGAGCTCCTACGAGCAGTACTTC.

This clonotype was picked up many times. V is TRBV12-3 or TRBV12-4 and J is TRBJ2-1, with 8 bases lining up with TRBD1. The CDR3 totals 15 residues. The J segment lost 9 bases and the V segment lost 6 bases, leaving 13 bases of the junction unmatched. The CDR3 sequence: CASRDQGAKPGEQFF. In nucleotides, the CDR3 is TGTGCCAGCAGGGATCAGGGGGCAAAGCCTGGTGAGCAGTTCTTC.

The chain joins TRBV7-8 to TRBJ1-5; the D is unclear. The V gene's germline CDR1 is SGHVS and CDR2 FQNEAQ. The CDR3 totals 14 residues. Trimming stripped 5 bases from V and 7 bases from J, with 15 bases between. CDR3 sequence (DNA): TGTGCCAGCAGCCACCCCGGCCGGGAACAGCCCCAGCATTTT. It yields the protein CASSHPGREQPQHF.

This clonotype showed up many times. This sequence joins TRBV6-5 and TRBJ2-1; no clear D. This CDR3 is 14 amino acids long. The germline V and J ends were trimmed by 0 bases and 6 bases, with 9 bases remaining between them. From germline, CDR1 is MNHEY and CDR2 SVGAGI. The CDR3 bases are TGTGCCAGCAGTTACTCTGAGGCCGGCAATGAGCAGTTCTTC. It translates to CASSYSEAGNEQFF.

In its sample, this clonotype was seen many times. This chain joins TRBV29-1 and TRBJ1-4; possible D gene TRBD1, 5 bases. CDR3 length: 14 residues. V lost 5 bases, J lost 6 bases, and 16 bases lay in between. The germline V gene encodes CDR1 SQVTM and CDR2 ANQGSEA. Here the CDR3 reads CSVSVGRADEKLFF. The DNA of the CDR3 is TGCAGCGTTTCGGTGGGCAGGGCAGATGAAAAACTGTTTTTT. The full variable domain, its missing parts supplied by reference TRBV29-1 and TRBJ1-4, is SAVISQKPSRDICQRGTSLTIQCQVDSQVTMMFWYRQQPGQSLTLIATANQGSEATYESGFVIDKFPISRPNLTFSTLTVSNMSPEDSSIYLCSVSVGRADEKLFFGSGTQLSVL.

This chain joins TRBV5-5 and TRBJ2-6; D remains unclear. V lost 5 bases and J lost 5, with 20 bases in between. Per germline, CDR1 SGHKS and CDR2 YYEKEE (reference sequence). This CDR3 comprises 17 residues. CDR3 residues: CASSFLPPGFWANVLTF. The DNA of the CDR3 is TGTGCCAGCAGTTTTCTCCCTCCTGGTTTCTGGGCCAACGTCCTGACTTTC.

This clonotype has a handful of counts. The chain combines TRBV7-2 with TRBJ1-5, with unresolved D. Germline values: CDR1 SGHTA, CDR2 FQGNSA. The CDR3 totals 15 residues. Trimming pared 4 bases from V and 0 bases from J, leaving 10 bases between. CDR3 in amino acids: CASSYLLGSNQPQHF. Written as DNA, the CDR3 is TGTGCCAGCAGCTACCTGCTGGGTAGCAATCAGCCCCAGCATTTT. Full variable domain (outside the CDR3, taken from reference TRBV7-2 and TRBJ1-5): GAGVSQSPSNKVTEKGKDVELRCDPISGHTALYWYRQSLGQGLEFLIYFQGNSAPDKSGLPSDRFSAERTGGSVSTLTIQRTQQEDSAVYLCASSYLLGSNQPQHFGDGTRLSIL.

In this sample, this clonotype turned up many times. The rearrangement joins TRBV5-5 to TRBJ2-3; 11 bases align to TRBD2. V lost 2 bases, J lost 12 bases, and 11 bases stayed unmatched. The CDR3 is made up of 15 amino acids. Germline CDR1 reads SGHKS; CDR2 reads YYEKEE (reference sequence). CDR3 nucleotides: TGTGCCAGCAGCTTCCTAGCGGGGGGAGCCCTCGAACAGTATTTT. Encoded protein: CASSFLAGGALEQYF.

J is TRBJ2-2 and V is TRBV11-3, with 8 bases matching TRBD1. CDR3 length equals 15 residues. From germline, CDR1 is SGHNT and CDR2 YENEEA. V shed 5 bases and J 3 bases; nucleotides not matched to a gene: 5. In nucleotides, the CDR3 is TGTGCCAGCAGCAAGACAGGGGCGGACACCGGGGAGCTGTTTTTT. Amino acid sequence: CASSKTGADTGELFF. Based on the CDR3 plus reference TRBV11-3 and TRBJ2-2, the full variable domain is EAGVVQSPRYKIIEKKQPVAFWCNPISGHNTLYWYLQNLGQGPELLIRYENEEAVDDSQLPKDRFSAERLKGVDSTLKIQPAELGDSAVYLCASSKTGADTGELFFGEGSRLTVL.

This clonotype was recorded at least ten times. The V and J genes are TRBV7-6 and TRBJ2-7; tentatively, D is TRBD2 (5 bases). The V and J ends lost 5 bases and 3 bases respectively, with 8 bases between them. CDR3 length: 12 residues. Germline values: CDR1 SGHVS, CDR2 FNYEAQ. Here the CDR3 reads CASSDTSYEQYF. CDR3 nucleotide sequence: TGTGCCAGCAGCGACACTAGCTACGAGCAGTACTTC.

The V call is TRBV7-8, the J call TRBJ1-4; D is perhaps TRBD1 (5 bases). The germline V and J ends were trimmed by 1 base and 0 bases, with 15 bases remaining between them. This CDR3 has 18 residues. The germline gives CDR1 SGHVS, CDR2 FQNEAQ. CDR3 region: CASSLELGVYATNEKLFF. The DNA of the CDR3 is TGTGCCAGCAGCTTAGAGCTAGGGGTATACGCAACTAATGAAAAACTGTTTTTT. The full variable domain, completed using reference TRBV7-8 and TRBJ1-4, is GAGVSQSPRYKVAKRGQDVALRCDPISGHVSLFWYQQALGQGPEFLTYFQNEAQLDKSGLPSDRFFAERPEGSVSTLKIQRTQQEDSAVYLCASSLELGVYATNEKLFFGSGTQLSVL.

The chain combines TRBV12-3 or TRBV12-4 with TRBJ1-1; D is possibly TRBD1 (6 bases). V lost 1 base, J lost 0 bases, and 9 bases lay in between. CDR3 length: 15 residues. The CDR3 nucleotides are TGTGCCAGCAGTTTAGGGGGACACATGAACACTGAAGCTTTCTTT. Translation gives CASSLGGHMNTEAFF.

This clonotype showed up many times. This rearrangement joins TRBV20-1 to TRBJ1-2, with a weak D call TRBD1 (6 bases). The germline V gene encodes CDR1 DFQATT and CDR2 SNEGSKA (reference sequence). There are 12 residues in the CDR3. The ends were cut back, 2 bases at V and 5 bases at J, with 9 bases in the middle. CDR3 region: CSARYQGYGYTF. The CDR3 nucleotides are TGCAGTGCTAGATATCAGGGGTATGGCTACACCTTC.

This clonotype was detected ten times or more. The V call is TRBV6-5, the J call TRBJ2-7; TRBD1 is a possible D gene (6 bases). V lost 2 bases and J lost 9, with 20 bases in between. Germline CDR1 reads MNHEY; CDR2 reads SVGAGI. The CDR3 loop spans 15 amino acids. CDR3 residues: CASSYNWVLGGVQYF. The CDR3 DNA sequence: TGTGCCAGCAGTTACAACTGGGTCCTAGGGGGAGTGCAGTACTTC.

This clonotype was seen repeatedly, ten times or more. The chain has TRBV7-8 and TRBJ1-4, with a tentative D call TRBD1 (6 bases). CDR3 length: 16 residues. The V gene lost 3 bases and the J gene lost 0 bases, with 11 bases spanning the gap. Germline assignment: CDR1 SGHVS and CDR2 FQNEAQ. CDR3 residues: CASSLTGPATNEKLFF. The CDR3 nucleotides read TGTGCCAGCAGCTTGACAGGACCTGCAACTAATGAAAAACTGTTTTTT.

This clonotype was counted at least ten times. The chain has TRBV10-2 and TRBJ1-2; D call uncertain. V was shortened by 2 bases and J by 0 bases, with 10 bases between the two germline ends. This CDR3 is built from 15 residues. Germline V gene sequence: CDR1 WSHSY, CDR2 SAAADI. Written as DNA, the CDR3 is TGCGCCAGCAGTGAGGTGGCAGGAGCTAACTATGGCTACACCTTC. It is translated as CASSEVAGANYGYTF.

This chain connects TRBV20-1 to TRBJ2-5; TRBD1 matches 10 bases. V shed 3 bases, J shed 3 bases, and the junction held 4 bases outside the gene matches. The CDR3 is 14 amino acids. The germline CDR1 and CDR2 sequences are DFQATT and SNEGSKA (reference sequence). CDR3 loop: CSASTGTGEETQYF. The CDR3 DNA sequence: TGCAGTGCTAGTACCGGGACAGGGGAAGAGACCCAGTACTTC.

This chain connects TRBV7-2 to TRBJ2-5; TRBD2 aligns across 7 bases. Germline CDR1 and CDR2: SGHTA and FQGNSA. The CDR3 is made up of 13 amino acids. V trimming: 8 bases; J trimming: 4 bases; junction bases outside the gene matches: 7. Here the CDR3 DNA reads TGTGCCAGCTCGAGGGGCGGGAGAGAGACCCAGTACTTC. Translating it yields CASSRGGRETQYF.

This clonotype was recorded at least ten times. The chain couples TRBV7-2 to TRBJ1-3, with TRBD1 identical over 8 bases. Germline V gives CDR1 SGHTA, CDR2 FQGNSA. This CDR3 is built from 17 residues. V dropped 5 bases and J dropped 0; count of bases not matched to a gene: 9. The CDR3 DNA is TGTGCCAGCAGCATAGGACAGGGCTACGACTCTGGAAACACCATATATTTT. Amino acid sequence: CASSIGQGYDSGNTIYF.

J is TRBJ2-7 and V is TRBV20-1; no definite D call. Trimming pared 1 base from V and 2 bases from J, leaving 18 bases between. The germline CDR1 and CDR2 sequences are DFQATT and SNEGSKA (reference sequence). The CDR3 has 16 amino acids. CDR3 coding DNA: TGCAGTGCTAGAGTAGGGCTCCTCAGCATCGCCTACGAGCAGTACTTC. As protein: CSARVGLLSIAYEQYF.

The rearrangement joins TRBV6-1 to TRBJ2-7; 7 bases fit TRBD1. The CDR3 totals 15 residues. The ends lost 8 bases at V and 0 bases at J; junction bases unmatched: 10. Per germline, CDR1 MNHNS and CDR2 SASEGT. The CDR3 is CASGWGWDSSYEQYF. The CDR3 coding sequence is TGTGCCAGCGGCTGGGGTTGGGACAGCTCCTACGAGCAGTACTTC.

This clonotype came up many times. The rearrangement links TRBV5-1 to TRBJ1-2; D is unclear. Trimming left V 0 bases short and J 2 bases short, with 8 bases between. CDR1 is SGHRS, CDR2 YFSETQ, per germline. This CDR3 is built from 14 residues. The CDR3 bases are TGCGCCAGCAGCTTGGGTGACATCAACTATGGCTACACCTTC. It is translated as CASSLGDINYGYTF.

This clonotype was picked up a small number of times. The genes are TRBV7-2 and TRBJ1-5, with unresolved D. The ends were cut back, 1 base at V and 2 bases at J, with 12 bases in the middle. The CDR3 is 16 amino acids. Germline CDR1 is SGHTA and CDR2 is FQGNSA. The CDR3 DNA is TGTGCCAGCAGCTTAGTATACGGCGGGCGCAATCAGCCCCAGCATTTT. It translates to CASSLVYGGRNQPQHF.

The chain uses TRBV7-3 and TRBJ2-6, with unresolved D. This CDR3 is built from 15 residues. Germline V lookup: CDR1 SGHTA, CDR2 FQGTGA. V lost 5 bases and J lost 2, with 10 bases in between. CDR3 region: CASSPQEAGANVLTF. The CDR3, as DNA: TGTGCCAGCAGCCCGCAGGAAGCTGGGGCCAACGTCCTGACTTTC.

This clonotype was counted at least ten times. One junction end disagrees with the germline gene, perhaps due to a read error. The chain employs TRBV5-1 and TRBJ2-1; 11 bases agree with TRBD1. The CDR3 runs to 14 residues. Germline V lookup: CDR1 SGHRS, CDR2 YFSETQ. This chain's CDR3 is CASSFRDRGNEQFF. The CDR3 nucleotides are TGTGCCAGCAGCTTCCGGGACAGGGGGAATGAGCAGTTCTTC.

Many counts were recorded for this clonotype. Germline and junction disagree at one end, which may indicate a read error. This chain links TRBV20-1 with TRBJ2-5, with D tentatively TRBD2 (6 bases). CDR1 is DFQATT and CDR2 is SNEGSKA in the germline V gene (reference sequence). This CDR3 is built from 14 residues. The DNA of the CDR3 is TGCAGTGCTGGAGAGTACGGGAGCCAAGAGACCCAGTACTTC. This codes for CSAGEYGSQETQYF.